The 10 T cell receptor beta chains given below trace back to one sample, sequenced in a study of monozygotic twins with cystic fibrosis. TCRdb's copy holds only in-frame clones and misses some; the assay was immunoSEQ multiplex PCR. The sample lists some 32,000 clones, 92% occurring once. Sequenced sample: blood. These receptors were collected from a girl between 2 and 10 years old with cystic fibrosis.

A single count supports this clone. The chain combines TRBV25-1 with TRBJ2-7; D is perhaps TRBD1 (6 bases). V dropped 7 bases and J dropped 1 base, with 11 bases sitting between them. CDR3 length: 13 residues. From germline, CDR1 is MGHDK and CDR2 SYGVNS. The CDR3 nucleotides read TGTGCCAGCACCGGGACACCTTCCTACGAGCAGTACTTC. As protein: CASTGTPSYEQYF.

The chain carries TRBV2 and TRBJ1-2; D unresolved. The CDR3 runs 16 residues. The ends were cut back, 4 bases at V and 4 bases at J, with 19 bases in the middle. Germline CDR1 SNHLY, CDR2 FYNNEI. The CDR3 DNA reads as TGTGCCAGCAGTGCGGGGAACGAGGCGCGGGGCTATGGCTACACCTTC. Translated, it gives CASSAGNEARGYGYTF.

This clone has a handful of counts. This CDR3 is CASTYSQSNQPQHF. CDR3 sequence (DNA): TGTGCCAGCACCTACAGCCAGAGCAATCAGCCCCAGCATTTT. This chain links TRBV2 with TRBJ1-5; no clear D. Germline assignment: CDR1 SNHLY and CDR2 FYNNEI. V lost 7 bases to trimming and J lost 1 base, with 11 bases between them. CDR3 size: 14 residues.

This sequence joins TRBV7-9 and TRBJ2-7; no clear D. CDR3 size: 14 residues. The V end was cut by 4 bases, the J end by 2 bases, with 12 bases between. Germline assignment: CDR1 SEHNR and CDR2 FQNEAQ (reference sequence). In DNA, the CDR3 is TGTGCCAGCAGCTCTTACGACCTACCCTACGAGCAGTACTTC. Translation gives CASSSYDLPYEQYF.

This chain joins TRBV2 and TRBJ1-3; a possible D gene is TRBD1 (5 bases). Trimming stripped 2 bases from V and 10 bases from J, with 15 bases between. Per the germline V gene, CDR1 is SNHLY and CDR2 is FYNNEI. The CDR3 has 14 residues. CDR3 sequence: CASSERSGRNTIYF. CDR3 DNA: TGTGCCAGCAGTGAACGGTCAGGGCGTAATACCATATATTTT.

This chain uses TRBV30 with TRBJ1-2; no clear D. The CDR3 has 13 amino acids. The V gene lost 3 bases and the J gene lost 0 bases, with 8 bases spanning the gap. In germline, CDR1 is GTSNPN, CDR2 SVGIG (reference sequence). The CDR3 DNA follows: TGTGCCTGGAGGACCGGAGCTAACTATGGCTACACCTTC. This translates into CAWRTGANYGYTF.

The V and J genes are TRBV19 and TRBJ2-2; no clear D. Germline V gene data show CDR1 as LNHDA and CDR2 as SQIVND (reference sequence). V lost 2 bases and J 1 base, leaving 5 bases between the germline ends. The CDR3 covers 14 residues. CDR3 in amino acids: CASSISRNTGELFF. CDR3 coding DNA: TGTGCCAGTAGTATATCGCGGAACACCGGGGAGCTGTTTTTT.

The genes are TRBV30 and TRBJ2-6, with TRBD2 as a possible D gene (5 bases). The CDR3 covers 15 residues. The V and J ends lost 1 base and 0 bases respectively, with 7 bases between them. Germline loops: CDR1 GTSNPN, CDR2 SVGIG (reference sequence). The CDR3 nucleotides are TGTGCCTGGAGTGCCGGGAACTCTGGGGCCAACGTCCTGACTTTC. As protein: CAWSAGNSGANVLTF.

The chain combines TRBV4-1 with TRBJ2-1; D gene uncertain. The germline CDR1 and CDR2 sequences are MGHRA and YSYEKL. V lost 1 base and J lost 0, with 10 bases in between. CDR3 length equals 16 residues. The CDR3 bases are TGCGCCAGCAGCCAAGGAAACAGAGGCTCCTACAATGAGCAGTTCTTC. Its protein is CASSQGNRGSYNEQFF.

For the CDR3, the DNA is TGTGCCAGCTCAGCGACAGGGGGCTCAGGCTATGGCTACACCTTC. Translating gives CASSATGGSGYGYTF. The chain uses TRBV18 and TRBJ1-2, with TRBD1 matching 10 bases. CDR1 is KGHSH, CDR2 LQKENI, per germline. This CDR3 comprises 15 residues. Unmatched junction bases numbered 7, after V lost 5 bases and J lost 4 bases.